This TCR beta chain was obtained from a study of cytomegalovirus exposure and HLA in healthy donors. Study as a whole: In an earlier analysis, 95 million to 130 million unique TCR beta sequences were found from 150 million to 200 million T cells.

The germline V gene has CDR1 SGHVS and CDR2 FNYEAQ. The CDR3 contains 14 residues. V gave up 2 bases and J gave up 8 bases; unmatched junction bases: 4. The PCR ran on 60 Vbeta and 13 Jbeta primers. Sequencing used immunoSEQ multiplex PCR; TCRdb keeps in-frame clones, though not all of them. This sample has roughly 100,000 clones, with approximately 66% found just once. The sequencing input was PBMCs. The origin of this receptor is a woman aged 45-60 years in good health and CMV-seronegative. The V gene is TRBV7-6, the J gene TRBJ2-1, with TRBD1 identical over 9 bases. The DNA for the CDR3 is TGTGCCAGCAGCTTAAGGACAGGGGTCTATGAGCAGTTCTTC. Translated: CASSLRTGVYEQFF.